The rows below give T cell receptor beta chains drawn from one sample of a study of blood T cell repertoires in COVID-19. TCRdb's copy holds only in-frame clones and misses some; the assay was immunoSEQ multiplex PCR. The profile covers fewer than 200,000 clones, with about 85% appearing a single time and under 6% taken by the ten largest. The sequenced sample was peripheral blood. These TCRs come from a woman aged 45 to 65 with COVID-19, enrolled during active disease. Each CDR3 is given with its conserved first and last residue. Each record gives: CDR3 DNA, CDR3 protein, clone size, D gene, J gene, V gene. D genes are given only for firm matches. Some rows mark clone size as missing; the rest say once, few, many or name a class of expanded clone.

DNA: TGTGCCAGCAGTCTTCAGGGGGACGGTGAAAAACTGTTTTTT
CDR3: CASSLQGDGEKLFF
size: NA
D: TRBD1
J: TRBJ1-4
V: TRBV28

DNA: TGTGCCTGGGCCGGGACAGGGCAGTTTAGCTTC
CDR3: CAWAGTGQFSF
size: NA
D: TRBD1
J: TRBJ2-4
V: TRBV30

DNA: TGTGCCACCAGTGATTCCTCTTGGACTTCTGGGGGGGACGAGCAGTACTTC
CDR3: CATSDSSWTSGGDEQYF
size: NA
D: TRBD2
J: TRBJ2-7
V: TRBV24-1

DNA: TGTGCCAGCACCACAGGGAGCAATCAGCCCCAGCATTTT
CDR3: CASTTGSNQPQHF
size: NA
D: NA
J: TRBJ1-5
V: TRBV2

DNA: TGTGCCAGCAGGCAGGGAACCGGGGAGCTGTTTTTT
CDR3: CASRQGTGELFF
size: NA
D: NA
J: TRBJ2-2
V: TRBV11-3

DNA: TGTGCCAGCAGTTCGGGACAGCAAGAGACCCAGTACTTC
CDR3: CASSSGQQETQYF
size: NA
D: TRBD1
J: TRBJ2-5
V: TRBV28

DNA: TGTGCCAGCATAAGAACCAGGGGCGCAAGCAATCAGCCCCAGCATTTT
CDR3: CASIRTRGASNQPQHF
size: NA
D: NA
J: TRBJ1-5
V: TRBV2

DNA: TGTGCCAGCAGCTTCCTAGCGGGTCTGGACACCGGGGAGCTGTTTTTT
CDR3: CASSFLAGLDTGELFF
size: NA
D: TRBD2
J: TRBJ2-2
V: TRBV11-2

DNA: TGTGCCAGCAGTTTTTTTAGCAACAATGAGCAGTTCTTC
CDR3: CASSFFSNNEQFF
size: NA
D: NA
J: TRBJ2-1
V: TRBV27

DNA: TGTGCCAGCAGTTACGACCGAGGTTACGAGCAGTACTTC
CDR3: CASSYDRGYEQYF
size: once
D: NA
J: TRBJ2-7
V: TRBV6-2/TRBV6-3

DNA: TGTGCCAGTAGTATAGATCCTGACAGGGAAAAACTGTTTTTT
CDR3: CASSIDPDREKLFF
size: NA
D: NA
J: TRBJ1-4
V: TRBV19

DNA: TGTGCCAGCAGTTTACAGAGGGGACAAGAAAAACTGTTTTTT
CDR3: CASSLQRGQEKLFF
size: NA
D: NA
J: TRBJ1-4
V: TRBV28

DNA: TGTGCCAGCAGTTTAGGAACCCGAGGGGGATATAGCTCCTACGAGCAGTACTTC
CDR3: CASSLGTRGGYSSYEQYF
size: NA
D: NA
J: TRBJ2-7
V: TRBV27

DNA: TGCAGCGTTGAAGATCTGAGTATCCAAGAGACCCAGTACTTC
CDR3: CSVEDLSIQETQYF
size: NA
D: NA
J: TRBJ2-5
V: TRBV29-1

DNA: TGCGCCAGCAGCTTAGCGGGGTTTTTAGAGACCCAGTACTTC
CDR3: CASSLAGFLETQYF
size: NA
D: TRBD2
J: TRBJ2-5
V: TRBV5-1

DNA: TGTGCCAGCAGTGAATATCCTAGCGGCCATAGCACAGATACGCAGTATTTT
CDR3: CASSEYPSGHSTDTQYF
size: NA
D: TRBD2
J: TRBJ2-3
V: TRBV2

DNA: TGCGCCAGCAGCCAAGAGACAGGGGTAATTGGAAACACCATATATTTT
CDR3: CASSQETGVIGNTIYF
size: NA
D: TRBD1
J: TRBJ1-3
V: TRBV4-1